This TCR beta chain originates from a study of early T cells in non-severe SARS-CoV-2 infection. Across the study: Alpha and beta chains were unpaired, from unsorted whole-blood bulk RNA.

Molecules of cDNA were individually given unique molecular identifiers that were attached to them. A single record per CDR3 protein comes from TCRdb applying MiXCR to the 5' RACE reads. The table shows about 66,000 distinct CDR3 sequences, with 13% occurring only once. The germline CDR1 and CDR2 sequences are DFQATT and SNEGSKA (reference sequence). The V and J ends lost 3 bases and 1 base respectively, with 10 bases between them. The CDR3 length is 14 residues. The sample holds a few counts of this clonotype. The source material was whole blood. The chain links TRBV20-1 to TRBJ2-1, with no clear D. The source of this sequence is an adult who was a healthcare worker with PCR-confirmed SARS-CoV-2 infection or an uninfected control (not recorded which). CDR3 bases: TGCAGTGCTAGGAGGCAGGAATCCTACAATGAGCAGTTCTTC. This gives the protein CSARRQESYNEQFF.